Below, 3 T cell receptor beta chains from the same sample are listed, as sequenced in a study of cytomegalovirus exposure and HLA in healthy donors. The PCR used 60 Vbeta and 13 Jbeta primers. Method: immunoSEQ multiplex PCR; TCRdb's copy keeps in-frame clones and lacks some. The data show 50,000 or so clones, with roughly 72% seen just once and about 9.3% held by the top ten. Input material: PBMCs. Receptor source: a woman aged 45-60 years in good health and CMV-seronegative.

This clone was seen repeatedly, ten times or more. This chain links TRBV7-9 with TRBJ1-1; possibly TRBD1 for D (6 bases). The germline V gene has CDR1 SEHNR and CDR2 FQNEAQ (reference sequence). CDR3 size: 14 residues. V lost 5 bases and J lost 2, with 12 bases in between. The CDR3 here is CASSTEGGNTEAFF. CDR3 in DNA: TGTGCCAGCAGCACAGAAGGGGGAAACACTGAAGCTTTCTTT.

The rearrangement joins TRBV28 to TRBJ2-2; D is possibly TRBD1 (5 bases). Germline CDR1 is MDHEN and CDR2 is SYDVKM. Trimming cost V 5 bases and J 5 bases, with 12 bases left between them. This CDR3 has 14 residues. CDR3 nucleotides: TGTGCCAGCAGTACTGGGGCGAGGACCGGGGAGCTGTTTTTT. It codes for CASSTGARTGELFF. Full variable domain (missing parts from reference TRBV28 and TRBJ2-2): DVKVTQSSRYLVKRTGEKVFLECVQDMDHENMFWYRQDPGLGLRLIYFSYDVKMKEKGDIPEGYSVSREKKERFSLILESASTNQTSMYLCASSTGARTGELFFGEGSRLTVL.

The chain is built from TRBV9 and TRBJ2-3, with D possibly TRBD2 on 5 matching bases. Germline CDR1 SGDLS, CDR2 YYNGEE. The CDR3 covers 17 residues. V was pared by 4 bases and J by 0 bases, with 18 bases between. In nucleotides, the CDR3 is TGTGCCAGCAGCCCGTCCCCGGGGTTTACTAGCACAGATACGCAGTATTTT. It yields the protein CASSPSPGFTSTDTQYF.